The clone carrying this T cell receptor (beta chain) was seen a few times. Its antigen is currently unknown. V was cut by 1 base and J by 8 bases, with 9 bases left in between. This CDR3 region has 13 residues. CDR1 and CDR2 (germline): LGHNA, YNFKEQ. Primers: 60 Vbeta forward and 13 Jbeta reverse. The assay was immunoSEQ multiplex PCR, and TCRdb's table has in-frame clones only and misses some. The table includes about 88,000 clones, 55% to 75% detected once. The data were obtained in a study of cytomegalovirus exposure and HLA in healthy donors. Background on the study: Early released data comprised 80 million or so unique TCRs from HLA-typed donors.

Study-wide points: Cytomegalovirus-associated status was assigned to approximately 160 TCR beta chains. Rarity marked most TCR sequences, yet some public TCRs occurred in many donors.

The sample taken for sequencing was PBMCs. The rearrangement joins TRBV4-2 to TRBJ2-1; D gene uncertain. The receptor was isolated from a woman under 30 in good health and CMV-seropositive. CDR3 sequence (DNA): TGTGCCAGCAGCCAAGGGGCGATCCATGAGCAGTTCTTC. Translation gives CASSQGAIHEQFF.